The 28 T cell receptor beta chains given below trace back to one sample, sequenced in a study of blood T cell repertoires in COVID-19. The table came from immunoSEQ multiplex PCR; TCRdb's copy has only in-frame clones and leaves some out. There are 100,000 or so clones in the sample; around four fifths occur only once, and over 7.5% lies in the top ten. The source material was peripheral blood. These receptors were taken from a man aged 55 to 70 with active or convalescent COVID-19.

The chain recombines TRBV19 with TRBJ1-1; maybe TRBD1 (5 bases). Trimming removed 5 bases at V and 10 bases at J, with 17 bases between. Looked up from germline, CDR1 is LNHDA and CDR2 is SQIVND (reference sequence). This CDR3 has 13 amino acids. The DNA for the CDR3 is TGTGCCAGTAGTTCCCGGGGGGACGGTGGAGCTTTCTTT. Translating it yields CASSSRGDGGAFF.

This clone was seen once. The chain couples TRBV24-1 to TRBJ1-2; the match to TRBD1 covers 10 bases. The CDR3 sequence is 16 residues long. V lost 4 bases and J lost 5; bases outside the gene matches: 9. Per the germline V gene, CDR1 is KGHDR and CDR2 is SFDVKD. The CDR3 DNA sequence: TGTGCCACCAGTGACGTTCGGGACAGGGGAGGGTATGGCTACACCTTC. This gives the protein CATSDVRDRGGYGYTF.

The chain links TRBV15 to TRBJ2-1, with D perhaps TRBD2 (6 bases). CDR1 is LNHNV and CDR2 is YYDKDF in the germline V gene (reference sequence). Trimming removed 2 bases at V and 8 bases at J, with 16 bases between. This CDR3 has 15 amino acids. Here the CDR3 DNA reads TGTGCCACCAGCAGAATAGAGACTAGACGTGATGAGCAGTTCTTC. Translating it yields CATSRIETRRDEQFF. The whole variable domain, filled in from reference TRBV15 and TRBJ2-1, reads DAMVIQNPRYQVTQFGKPVTLSCSQTLNHNVMYWYQQKSSQAPKLLFHYYDKDFNNEADTPDNFQSRRPNTSFCFLDIRSPGLGDTAMYLCATSRIETRRDEQFFGPGTRLTVL.

This clone was seen a handful of times. The chain combines TRBV6-6 with TRBJ2-7, with D perhaps matching TRBD2 (5 bases). The CDR3 spans 13 residues. V was pared by 7 bases and J by 4 bases, with 14 bases between. Germline loops: CDR1 MNHNY, CDR2 SVGAGI (reference sequence). CDR3 sequence reads: CASNPGLQYEQYV. CDR3 coding DNA: TGTGCCAGCAATCCGGGGTTACAGTACGAGCAGTACGTC.

CDR3 amino acids: CASSIQQGAIKNIQYF. Here the CDR3 DNA reads TGTGCCAGTAGTATCCAACAGGGGGCAATCAAAAACATTCAGTACTTC. This chain connects TRBV19 to TRBJ2-4, with TRBD1 matching over 9 bases. The CDR3 totals 16 residues. Per the germline V gene, CDR1 is LNHDA and CDR2 is SQIVND (reference sequence). With V trimmed by 3 bases and J by 3 bases, 6 bases remained unmatched.

The CDR3 coding sequence is TGCGCCAGCAGAAGGACGGGTGCGGGGCAAATGAACACTGAAGCTTTCTTT. Protein product: CASRRTGAGQMNTEAFF. The chain links TRBV5-1 to TRBJ1-1; maybe TRBD1 (5 bases). The V gene lost 5 bases and the J gene lost 0 bases, with 20 bases spanning the gap. The CDR3 has 17 residues. The germline CDR1 and CDR2 sequences are SGHRS and YFSETQ.

This chain joins TRBV6-5 and TRBJ2-7; 14 bases are a match to TRBD2. The CDR3 loop spans 15 amino acids. V was pared by 8 bases and J by 6 bases, with 9 bases of the junction left unmatched. Looked up from germline, CDR1 is MNHEY and CDR2 is SVGAGI. The CDR3: CASSPGTSGSGEQYF. CDR3 nucleotides: TGTGCCAGCTCGCCCGGGACTAGCGGGAGTGGCGAGCAGTACTTC.

The chain recombines TRBV4-3 with TRBJ2-5; the match to TRBD2 covers 12 bases. CDR3 length equals 15 residues. Unmatched junction bases numbered 0, after V lost 1 base and J lost 3 bases. The V gene's germline CDR1 is LGHNA and CDR2 YSLEER. This chain's CDR3 is CASSQGTSGKETQYF. In DNA form, the CDR3 reads TGCGCCAGCAGCCAAGGGACTAGCGGGAAAGAGACCCAGTACTTC.

The chain couples TRBV9 to TRBJ2-3, with 12 bases fitting TRBD2. Germline-derived CDR1 and CDR2 are SGDLS and YYNGEE. The CDR3 length is 17 residues. J was trimmed by 4 bases and V by 2 bases; bases with no gene match: 8. DNA for the CDR3: TGTGCCAGCAGCGTGGAAGGACTAGCGGGACTCGCAGATACGCAGTATTTT. It is translated as CASSVEGLAGLADTQYF. Full variable domain (remainder filled in from reference TRBV9 and TRBJ2-3): DSGVTQTPKHLITATGQRVTLRCSPRSGDLSVYWYQQSLDQGLQFLIQYYNGEERAKGNILERFSAQQFPDLHSELNLSSLELGDSALYFCASSVEGLAGLADTQYFGPGTRLTVL.

This clone was seen once. The J gene is TRBJ2-7, the V gene TRBV11-2; the D gene is possibly TRBD2 (5 bases). This CDR3 comprises 14 residues. Germline V gene data show CDR1 as SGHAT and CDR2 as FQNNGV. V gave up 4 bases and J gave up 4 bases, with 14 bases separating them. The CDR3 sequence is CASSSRSGGYEQYV. In nucleotides, the CDR3 is TGTGCCAGCAGCTCACGAAGCGGAGGTTACGAGCAGTACGTC.

Only a few counts were recorded for this clone. This sequence joins TRBV27 and TRBJ1-5, with D perhaps TRBD1 (5 bases). V gave up 1 base and J gave up 7 bases, with 11 bases separating them. This CDR3 region has 14 residues. The germline gives CDR1 MNHEY, CDR2 SMNVEV (reference sequence). The CDR3 DNA sequence: TGTGCCAGCAGTTTATTAGGGGCTAGGCAGCCCCAGCATTTT. Amino acids: CASSLLGARQPQHF.

The CDR3 coding sequence is TGTGCCAGCAGCCTAGAGCAATACGGTTCGGAGTTCTTC. Translating gives CASSLEQYGSEFF. The V call is TRBV7-9, the J call TRBJ2-1; D gene unclear. Trimming cost V 5 bases and J 14 bases, with 19 bases left between them. The CDR3 covers 13 residues. Germline assignment: CDR1 SEHNR and CDR2 FQNEAQ (reference sequence). The variable domain in full, completed from reference TRBV7-9 and TRBJ2-1, reads DTGVSQNPRHKITKRGQNVTFRCDPISEHNRLYWYRQTLGQGPEFLTYFQNEAQLEKSRLLSDRFSAERPKGSFSTLEIQRTEQGDSAMYLCASSLEQYGSEFFGPGTRLTVL.

This clone was observed a single time. CDR3 amino acids: CASSVDGTLYQPQHF. The DNA for the CDR3 is TGTGCCAGCAGCGTAGATGGGACTCTTTATCAGCCCCAGCATTTT. This chain links TRBV9 with TRBJ1-5, with D possibly being TRBD1 (5 bases). Trimming stripped 0 bases from V and 5 bases from J, with 12 bases between. The length of the CDR3 is 15 residues. Per germline, CDR1 SGDLS and CDR2 YYNGEE.

This chain joins TRBV7-2 and TRBJ2-5; the match to TRBD1 covers 7 bases. The V and J ends lost 5 bases and 4 bases, in that order; junction bases with no gene match: 4. Per germline, CDR1 SGHTA and CDR2 FQGNSA. The CDR3 runs to 13 residues. The CDR3 protein is CASSRDRGETQYF. The CDR3 bases are TGTGCCAGCAGCCGGGACAGAGGAGAGACCCAGTACTTC. Complete variable domain (other parts from reference TRBV7-2 and TRBJ2-5): GAGVSQSPSNKVTEKGKDVELRCDPISGHTALYWYRQSLGQGLEFLIYFQGNSAPDKSGLPSDRFSAERTGGSVSTLTIQRTQQEDSAVYLCASSRDRGETQYFGPGTRLLVL.

This clone was found many times. The chain uses TRBV12-5 and TRBJ2-5, with D maybe TRBD1 (6 bases). Germline V gene sequence: CDR1 LGHNT, CDR2 FRNRAP. V was cut by 1 base and J by 4 bases, with 25 bases left in between. This CDR3 is built from 19 residues. This CDR3 reads CASGLGHQGSTVGGETQYF. CDR3 bases: TGTGCTAGTGGTTTGGGTCATCAGGGGTCCACGGTAGGAGGAGAGACCCAGTACTTC.

Only one count was recorded for this clone. CDR3 sequence: CASRRTDEETQYF. The DNA of the CDR3 is TGTGCCAGCAGGCGAACAGATGAAGAGACCCAGTACTTC. The chain carries TRBV6-5 and TRBJ2-5; no clear D. V dropped 6 bases and J dropped 3 bases, with 11 bases sitting between them. Germline V gives CDR1 MNHEY, CDR2 SVGAGI. This CDR3 spans 13 amino acids.

This chain joins TRBV21-1 and TRBJ1-2; TRBD1 was called by the table and not checked on the DNA. TRBV21-1 represents a pseudogene. There are 18 residues in the CDR3. CDR3 loop: CASSKEVPGQMLDYGYTF. CDR3 DNA: TGTGCCAGCAGCAAAGAGGTTCCGGGACAGATGCTCGACTATGGCTACACCTTC.

This clone was found once. The chain recombines TRBV5-1 with TRBJ2-3; 7 bases are shared with TRBD1. The CDR3 totals 15 residues. J lost 1 base, V lost 3 bases, and 5 bases had no gene match. Germline CDR1 SGHRS, CDR2 YFSETQ. For the CDR3, the DNA is TGCGCCAGCAGCTACAGGGGAGCGGGCACAGATACGCAGTATTTT. Translated: CASSYRGAGTDTQYF.

This chain uses TRBV27 with TRBJ2-7; D remains unclear. The CDR3 has 13 residues. The germline V gene encodes CDR1 MNHEY and CDR2 SMNVEV (reference sequence). Trimming stripped 8 bases from V and 0 bases from J, with 11 bases between. For the CDR3, the DNA is TGTGCCAGCCTAGAGGTACACTCCTACGAGCAGTACGTC. This encodes CASLEVHSYEQYV.

V is TRBV6-5 and J is TRBJ2-1, with D perhaps matching TRBD2 (5 bases). Trimming removed 2 bases at V and 9 bases at J, with 20 bases between. CDR1 is MNHEY, CDR2 SVGAGI, per germline. This CDR3 contains 16 residues. The chain's CDR3 is CASSYDPGNFAGEQFF. As DNA, the CDR3 is TGTGCCAGCAGTTACGATCCCGGGAACTTCGCGGGTGAGCAGTTCTTC.

This clone was recorded only once. The V and J genes are TRBV12-3 or TRBV12-4 and TRBJ1-1, with D perhaps TRBD1 (5 bases). This CDR3 is 13 amino acids long. Trimming shortened V by 3 bases and J by 5 bases, and 10 bases separated the two germline ends. For the CDR3, the DNA is TGTGCCAGCAGTTTCTTCGGGGGTACTGAAGCTTTCTTT. It encodes CASSFFGGTEAFF.

This chain joins TRBV9 and TRBJ2-7; 10 positions match TRBD2. J gave up 0 bases and V 3 bases, and 9 bases lay outside the gene matches. The length of the CDR3 is 17 residues. Germline lookup yields CDR1 SGDLS and CDR2 YYNGEE. The CDR3 spells CASSELGTSASSYEQYV. Here the CDR3 DNA reads TGTGCCAGCAGCGAGCTTGGGACTAGCGCTAGCTCCTACGAGCAGTACGTC.

The chain couples TRBV20-1 to TRBJ2-3, with TRBD2 matching 7 bases. CDR3 size: 14 residues. CDR1 DFQATT and CDR2 SNEGSKA come from the germline V gene (reference sequence). V shed 3 bases and J 2 bases; nucleotides not matched to a gene: 5. The CDR3 DNA sequence: TGCAGTGCTAGTGCGGGAGTCGTCACAGATACGCAGTATTTT. It encodes CSASAGVVTDTQYF.

J is TRBJ2-1 and V is TRBV5-4, with 8 positions matching TRBD2. This CDR3 has 16 amino acids. J was trimmed by 9 bases and V by 4 bases; bases with no gene match: 15. Germline V CDR1 and CDR2: SGHNT, YYREEE (reference sequence). This chain's CDR3 is CASSPIAGNVKSEQFF. CDR3 nucleotide sequence: TGTGCCAGCAGCCCAATAGCGGGAAACGTGAAAAGTGAGCAGTTCTTC.

The rearrangement uses TRBV19 and TRBJ1-5; 7 bases are shared with TRBD1. This CDR3 is 15 amino acids long. V dropped 3 bases and J dropped 2; count of bases not matched to a gene: 4. Per germline, CDR1 LNHDA and CDR2 SQIVND (reference sequence). The DNA for the CDR3 is TGTGCCAGTAGTATGAGGCAGGGGGGCAATCAGCCCCAGCATTTT. Its translation: CASSMRQGGNQPQHF.

The rearrangement uses TRBV24-1 and TRBJ2-1; tentatively, D is TRBD2 (6 bases). V was trimmed by 5 bases and J by 3 bases, leaving 13 bases between them. Per the germline V gene, CDR1 is KGHDR and CDR2 is SFDVKD. The CDR3 covers 15 residues. The CDR3 bases are TGTGCCACCAGTGCAACCGGGACTCGCTACAATGAGCAGTTCTTC. Amino acid sequence: CATSATGTRYNEQFF.

This clone occurred once. The V call is TRBV7-9, the J call TRBJ2-2; 10 bases line up with TRBD2. Per the germline V gene, CDR1 is SEHNR and CDR2 is FQNEAQ (reference sequence). The ends lost 9 bases at V and 6 bases at J; junction bases unmatched: 7. The CDR3 runs to 14 residues. CDR3 sequence reads: CASVLAGAAGELFF. CDR3 coding DNA: TGTGCCAGTGTTCTAGCGGGAGCGGCCGGGGAGCTGTTTTTT.

This clone appeared once. The CDR3 bases are TGTGCCAGCAGCGCACCCGGGGGGGGAACCCATTCACCCCTCCACTTT. This codes for CASSAPGGGTHSPLHF. The chain employs TRBV9 and TRBJ1-6; the D gene is possibly TRBD1 (5 bases). Germline-derived CDR1 and CDR2 are SGDLS and YYNGEE. Trimming removed 3 bases from V and 8 bases from J, with 18 bases in between. The CDR3 totals 16 residues.